The 13 T cell receptor beta chains below all came from one sample that was sequenced in a study of beta chain features in type 1 diabetes (dated by TCRdb to 2016 to 2019). For these receptors, no antigen is known. The protocol used for the library was the immunoSEQ multiplex PCR assay. The entire amount of isolated RNA was reverse transcribed using the High Capacity cDNA Reverse Transcription Kit, so the sequenced TCRB transcripts were expressed ones. As stored in TCRdb, this immuneACCESS dataset retains in-frame rearrangements with V and J assigned. A fraction of the clones does not appear; measured against another copy, unresolved V genes explain less than half of the discrepancy, and the remainder lacks a known reason. The sample table lists a few hundred thousand clones, roughly 13% of them with a count of one. The ten largest clones take up about 0.017% of the sample. General findings and caveats noted by the study authors: A moderate but significant shortening of TCRB CDR3 length was observed in type 1 diabetes patients in all four CD4+ subsets.

Source material: naive CD4+ T cells from blood. The cell subset or site label corresponds to: true naive CD4+ T cells. Source of these receptors: a man aged 30-40 years with type 1 diabetes.

The chain links TRBV19 to TRBJ1-1; tentatively, D is TRBD1 (6 bases). The CDR3 loop spans 11 amino acids. The V gene lost 11 bases and the J gene lost 5 bases, with 12 bases spanning the gap. The germline gives CDR1 LNHDA, CDR2 SQIVND (reference sequence). CDR3 loop: CACKQGTEAFF. In DNA, the CDR3 is TGTGCCTGTAAACAGGGAACTGAAGCTTTCTTT.

This clone was counted between two and nine times. The chain combines TRBV5-4 with TRBJ2-2; D possibly corresponds to TRBD1 (8 bases). Trimming took off 9 bases at V and 6 bases at J, with 18 bases between the two ends. Germline CDR1 and CDR2: SGHNT and YYREEE (reference sequence). This CDR3 spans 14 amino acids. CDR3 bases: TGTGCCACCGGGGGGACAGGAACCCCCGGGGAGCTGTTTTTT. Encoded protein: CATGGTGTPGELFF.

This clone came up a few times. The chain's CDR3 is CASSLGSQAGNEQFF. CDR3 DNA: TGTGCCAGCAGCTTAGGGTCTCAGGCGGGGAATGAGCAGTTCTTC. This chain connects TRBV7-7 to TRBJ2-1; D is perhaps TRBD2 (6 bases). The germline V gene encodes CDR1 SSHAT and CDR2 FNYEAQ (reference sequence). The CDR3 runs 15 residues. V shed 1 base and J shed 7 bases, with 14 bases lying between them. The variable domain in full, with the rest retrieved from reference TRBV7-7 and TRBJ2-1, is GAGVSQSPRYKVTKRGQDVTLRCDPISSHATLYWYQQALGQGPEFLTYFNYEAQPDKSGLPSDRFSAERPEGSISTLTIQRTEQRDSAMYRCASSLGSQAGNEQFFGPGTRLTVL.

This clone occurred a few times. The chain is built from TRBV6-5 and TRBJ2-7, with TRBD2 matching over 7 bases. Germline lookup yields CDR1 MNHEY and CDR2 SVGAGI. CDR3 length equals 15 residues. With V trimmed by 6 bases and J by 2 bases, 10 bases remained unmatched. The CDR3 loop is CASSPGGVGPYEQYF. The CDR3 nucleotides read TGTGCCAGCAGCCCTGGGGGGGTGGGGCCCTACGAGCAGTACTTC.

V and J are TRBV7-2 and TRBJ2-5; 8 bases line up with TRBD2. This CDR3 region has 14 residues. Losses at the gene ends were 4 bases for V and 3 bases for J; bases not matched to a gene: 4. Germline V gene sequence: CDR1 SGHTA, CDR2 FQGNSA. CDR3 region: CASSSYGREETQYF. Written as DNA, the CDR3 is TGTGCCAGCAGCTCCTACGGGAGGGAAGAGACCCAGTACTTC. The full variable domain, in which reference TRBV7-2 and TRBJ2-5 provide the parts outside the CDR3, is GAGVSQSPSNKVTEKGKDVELRCDPISGHTALYWYRQSLGQGLEFLIYFQGNSAPDKSGLPSDRFSAERTGGSVSTLTIQRTQQEDSAVYLCASSSYGREETQYFGPGTRLLVL.

This clone was recorded a few times. The J gene is TRBJ2-1, the V gene TRBV6-1; D call uncertain. The V gene's germline CDR1 is MNHNS and CDR2 SASEGT. The ends were cut back, 5 bases at V and 4 bases at J, with 6 bases in the middle. The CDR3 runs to 12 residues. The CDR3 spells CASSTLYNEQFF. The CDR3 coding sequence is TGTGCCAGCAGTACTCTATACAATGAGCAGTTCTTC.

The V and J genes are TRBV4-3 and TRBJ2-1, with 8 nucleotides matching TRBD2. Germline V gene lookup returns CDR1 LGHNA and CDR2 YSLEER. Trimming took 4 bases from V and 8 from J; bases not matched to a gene: 10. The CDR3 contains 15 residues. CDR3 bases: TGCGCCAGCAGCCTTGGGGCGGGAGGAGGGGATGAGCAGTTCTTC. Translating it yields CASSLGAGGGDEQFF.

The chain is built from TRBV25-1 and TRBJ2-1; 7 positions match TRBD1. Losses at the gene ends were 7 bases for V and 7 bases for J; bases not matched to a gene: 13. The CDR3 has 15 residues. Germline CDR1 and CDR2: MGHDK and SYGVNS. The CDR3 DNA sequence: TGTGCCAGCATTTATCACTCGACAGGGATGAATGAGCAGTTCTTC. As protein: CASIYHSTGMNEQFF.

The chain couples TRBV20-1 to TRBJ2-7; D is undetermined. In germline, CDR1 is DFQATT, CDR2 SNEGSKA (reference sequence). The CDR3 runs 10 residues. Trimming shortened V by 3 bases and J by 4 bases, and 4 bases separated the two germline ends. The CDR3 region has the DNA TGCAGTGCTAGCGCGTACGAGCAGTACTTC. It is translated as CSASAYEQYF.

This clone was detected only a few times. The V call is TRBV19, the J call TRBJ2-1, with TRBD2 matching over 7 bases. The CDR3 has 18 residues. Germline CDR1 reads LNHDA; CDR2 reads SQIVND (reference sequence). After removal of 6 bases from V and 5 bases from J, the junction contained 19 bases not matched to a gene. The CDR3 DNA is TGTGCCAGTAGCCATAGTGGGCGAATCACTAGCGTGAACAATGAGCAGTTCTTC. This codes for CASSHSGRITSVNNEQFF.

CDR3 loop: CASSLDSIETQYF. CDR3 sequence (DNA): TGTGCCAGCAGCTTGGACAGCATAGAGACCCAGTACTTC. The V and J genes are TRBV5-4 and TRBJ2-5, with D uncertain. The CDR3 is 13 residues long. Germline CDR1 reads SGHNT; CDR2 reads YYREEE (reference sequence). The ends were cut back, 0 bases at V and 4 bases at J, with 7 bases in the middle. Complete variable domain (other parts from reference TRBV5-4 and TRBJ2-5): ETGVTQSPTHLIKTRGQQVTLRCSSQSGHNTVSWYQQALGQGPQFIFQYYREEENGRGNFPPRFSGLQFPNYSSELNVNALELDDSALYLCASSLDSIETQYFGPGTRLLVL.

The rearrangement links TRBV4-3 to TRBJ2-2; D perhaps matches TRBD1 (6 bases). From germline, CDR1 is LGHNA and CDR2 YSLEER. The germline V and J ends were trimmed by 0 bases and 6 bases, with 8 bases remaining between them. The CDR3 loop spans 14 amino acids. The CDR3 loop reads CASSQEEGAGELFF. The CDR3 nucleotides are TGCGCCAGCAGCCAAGAAGAGGGGGCCGGGGAGCTGTTTTTT.

In this sample, this clone turned up a few times. The chain links TRBV29-1 to TRBJ2-7; 8 positions match TRBD2. The CDR3 totals 13 residues. Germline CDR1 SQVTM, CDR2 ANQGSEA. V was clipped by 6 bases and J by 5 bases; unmatched bases: 9. CDR3 protein: CSVGLALGDEQYF. In nucleotides, the CDR3 is TGCAGCGTAGGACTAGCTCTCGGGGACGAGCAGTACTTC.